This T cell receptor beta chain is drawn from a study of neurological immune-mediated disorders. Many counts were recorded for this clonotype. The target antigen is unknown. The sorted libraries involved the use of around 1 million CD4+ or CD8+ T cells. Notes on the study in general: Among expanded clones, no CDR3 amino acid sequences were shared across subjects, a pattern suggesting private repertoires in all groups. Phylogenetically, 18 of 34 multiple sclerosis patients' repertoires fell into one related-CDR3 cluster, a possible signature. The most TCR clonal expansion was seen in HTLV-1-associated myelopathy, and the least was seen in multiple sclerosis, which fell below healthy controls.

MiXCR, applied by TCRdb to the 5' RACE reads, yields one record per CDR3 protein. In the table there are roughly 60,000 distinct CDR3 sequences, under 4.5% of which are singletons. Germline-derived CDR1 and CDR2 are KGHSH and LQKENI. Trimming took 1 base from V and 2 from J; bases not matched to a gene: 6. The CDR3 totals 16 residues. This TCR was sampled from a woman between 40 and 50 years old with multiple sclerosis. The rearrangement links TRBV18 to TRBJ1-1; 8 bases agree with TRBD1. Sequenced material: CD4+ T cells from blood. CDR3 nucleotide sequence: TGTGCCAGCTCACCACGACAGGGGTCGGGAAACACTGAAGCTTTCTTT. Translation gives CASSPRQGSGNTEAFF. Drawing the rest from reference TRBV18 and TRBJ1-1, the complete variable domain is NAGVMQNPRHLVRRRGQEARLRCSPMKGHSHVYWYRQLPEEGLKFMVYLQKENIIDESGMPKERFSAEFPKEGPSILRIQQVVRGDSAAYFCASSPRQGSGNTEAFFGQGTRLTVV.